This record covers a single TCR beta chain. V gave up 0 bases and J gave up 0 bases, with 12 bases separating them. This CDR3 comprises 17 residues. The germline gives CDR1 SGHTA, CDR2 FQGNSA. Method: immunoSEQ multiplex PCR; TCRdb's copy keeps in-frame clones and lacks some. The repertoire has fewer than 25,000 clones, 65% to 70% of them found once; the top ten carry over 15%. The data derive from a study of somatic mutations in cytotoxic T cells in rheumatoid arthritis. The chain recombines TRBV7-2 with TRBJ2-1; D is unresolved. The clonotype was recovered from an adult with rheumatoid arthritis. The sequenced sample consisted of CD8+ T cells sorted from blood. The CDR3 region is CASSLAAHLSSYNEQFF. In DNA form, the CDR3 reads TGTGCCAGCAGCTTAGCGGCGCACTTAAGCTCCTACAATGAGCAGTTCTTC.